The 7 T cell receptor beta chains in this list originate from one sample, sequenced in a study of cytomegalovirus exposure and HLA in healthy donors. PCR primers comprised 60 Vbeta and 13 Jbeta primers. Measured with immunoSEQ multiplex PCR; TCRdb has only the in-frame clones, and not every one. The data hold over 150,000 clones, with approximately 80% observed a single time. The sequenced sample consisted of PBMCs. All receptors derive from a man younger than 30 in good health and CMV-seronegative.

This rearrangement joins TRBV27 to TRBJ1-1; D is unresolved. The V gene's germline CDR1 is MNHEY and CDR2 SMNVEV (reference sequence). V lost 8 bases, J lost 4 bases, and 8 bases lay in between. The CDR3 is made up of 11 amino acids. CDR3 in amino acids: CASLAGTEAFF. Written as DNA, the CDR3 is TGTGCCAGCCTGGCGGGCACTGAAGCTTTCTTT.

This chain uses TRBV19 with TRBJ2-2; no definite D call. The V end was cut by 6 bases, the J end by 1 base, with 9 bases between. Germline loops: CDR1 LNHDA, CDR2 SQIVND (reference sequence). The CDR3 extends over 14 amino acids. CDR3 amino acids: CASRRRKNTGELFF. The CDR3 DNA reads as TGTGCCAGTAGACGCAGGAAGAACACCGGGGAGCTGTTTTTT. The entire variable domain, with the rest obtained from reference TRBV19 and TRBJ2-2, is as follows: DGGITQSPKYLFRKEGQNVTLSCEQNLNHDAMYWYRQDPGQGLRLIYYSQIVNDFQKGDIAEGYSVSREKKESFPLTVTSAQKNPTAFYLCASRRRKNTGELFFGEGSRLTVL.

V is TRBV2 and J is TRBJ2-1, with TRBD2 matching 12 bases. This CDR3 spans 14 amino acids. The V segment lost 4 bases and the J segment 7 bases; nucleotides outside the gene matches: 2. Germline V gives CDR1 SNHLY, CDR2 FYNNEI. The CDR3 reads CASSVLAGGNEQFF. Written as DNA, the CDR3 is TGTGCCAGCAGTGTCCTAGCGGGGGGGAATGAGCAGTTCTTC.

CDR3 sequence reads: CASTSGGLYGYTF. CDR3 DNA: TGTGCCAGCACCTCGGGGGGGCTCTATGGCTACACCTTC. The chain links TRBV28 to TRBJ1-2; D may be TRBD1 (6 bases). Germline-derived CDR1 and CDR2 are MDHEN and SYDVKM. The CDR3 is 13 amino acids. With 7 bases removed from V and 4 bases from J, the gap between germline ends came to 13 bases.

The chain has TRBV28 and TRBJ1-2; the D gene is possibly TRBD1 (5 bases). In germline, CDR1 is MDHEN, CDR2 SYDVKM. The length of the CDR3 is 14 residues. Deletions cut 7 bases from V and 6 bases from J, with 18 bases between. CDR3 amino acids: CASNIPDRMHGYTF. CDR3 bases: TGTGCCAGCAATATCCCCGACAGAATGCATGGCTACACCTTC.

The chain joins TRBV2 to TRBJ1-1; 10 bases line up with TRBD1. V was pared by 4 bases and J by 4 bases, with 6 bases of the junction left unmatched. This CDR3 is 15 amino acids long. CDR1 and CDR2 from the germline V gene are SNHLY and FYNNEI. CDR3 sequence: CASSVRGTGATEAFF. In DNA, the CDR3 is TGTGCCAGCAGTGTTAGGGGGACAGGGGCCACTGAAGCTTTCTTT.

The DNA of the CDR3 is TGCGCCAGCAGCTCTCTGGGGCATGTAGGGAATGAGCAGTTCTTC. This encodes CASSSLGHVGNEQFF. The V call is TRBV5-1, the J call TRBJ2-1; perhaps TRBD1 as D (5 bases). Germline CDR1 and CDR2: SGHRS and YFSETQ. Between the trimmed V and J ends, which lost 3 bases and 7 bases, there was a span of 17 bases. The CDR3 totals 15 residues. Full variable domain (outside the CDR3, taken from reference TRBV5-1 and TRBJ2-1): KAGVTQTPRYLIKTRGQQVTLSCSPISGHRSVSWYQQTPGQGLQFLFEYFSETQRNKGNFPGRFSGRQFSNSRSEMNVSTLELGDSALYLCASSSLGHVGNEQFFGPGTRLTVL.